This T cell receptor beta chain was sequenced for a study of blood T cell repertoires in COVID-19. Study-level background: The study drew acute and convalescent COVID-19 samples from the United States, Italy and Spain.

Profiled with immunoSEQ multiplex PCR; TCRdb holds only in-frame clones, not every one. The repertoire has 400,000 to 550,000 clones, approximately 90% of them found once; the top ten carry roughly 4%. The CDR3 totals 16 residues. The V gene's germline CDR1 is SEHNR and CDR2 FQNEAQ (reference sequence). V lost 4 bases, J lost 7 bases, and 7 bases stayed unmatched. This chain links TRBV7-9 with TRBJ2-1, with 13 bases aligning to TRBD2. Source material: peripheral blood. This sequence was found in a woman under 40 with acute or convalescent COVID-19. This CDR3 reads CASSSPTSGGANEQFF. DNA for the CDR3: TGTGCCAGCAGCTCACCTACTAGCGGGGGGGCGAATGAGCAGTTCTTC.